One and the same sample provided the 10 T cell receptor beta chains below, sequenced in a study of cytomegalovirus exposure and HLA in healthy donors. A multiplex PCR was run with 60 Vbeta primers and 13 Jbeta primers. Only in-frame clones appear in the TCRdb table, and some are missing; sequencing was by immunoSEQ multiplex PCR. Among about 35,000 clones listed, roughly three quarters were seen once. The sequencing input was PBMCs. These receptor sequences come from a woman between 25 and 40 years old in good health and CMV-seropositive.

This clone turned up a few times. V usage is TRBV12-5 and J usage is TRBJ1-1; 7 bases fit TRBD1. The CDR3 consists of 17 residues. V lost 4 bases to trimming and J lost 6 bases; unmatched junction nucleotides: 17. From germline, CDR1 is LGHNT and CDR2 FRNRAP. The CDR3 DNA reads TGTGCTAGTGGTTCCCGAGTATTATACAGGGGTCGGTCTGAAGCTTTCTTT. It codes for CASGSRVLYRGRSEAFF.

In nucleotides, the CDR3 is TGTGCCAGCAGTGCCCAGACATACTATGGCTACACCTTC. Encoded protein: CASSAQTYYGYTF. The J gene is TRBJ1-2, the V gene TRBV2, with unresolved D. The ends were cut back, 4 bases at V and 3 bases at J, with 9 bases in the middle. CDR1 is SNHLY, CDR2 FYNNEI, per germline. The length of the CDR3 is 13 residues.

The rearrangement links TRBV28 to TRBJ1-2; D is undetermined. This CDR3 is 13 amino acids long. Germline lookup yields CDR1 MDHEN and CDR2 SYDVKM. Between the trimmed V and J ends, which lost 7 bases and 5 bases, there was a span of 14 bases. For the CDR3, the DNA is TGTGCCAGCACCGTGGGGAGAGGTTATGGCTACACCTTC. Translated: CASTVGRGYGYTF.

The V gene is TRBV15, the J gene TRBJ2-7; D may be TRBD1 (6 bases). With 0 bases removed from V and 4 bases from J, the gap between germline ends came to 25 bases. The CDR3 sequence is 19 residues long. CDR1 and CDR2 from the germline V gene are LNHNV and YYDKDF (reference sequence). The CDR3 nucleotides read TGTGCCACCAGCAGAGATAGGGTGAACAGGGCCAATGCGGCTTACGAGCAGTACTTC. Protein: CATSRDRVNRANAAYEQYF.

The rearrangement uses TRBV10-3 and TRBJ1-3, with D possibly TRBD1 on 5 matching bases. CDR1 ENHRY and CDR2 SYGVKD come from the germline V gene. Trimming pared 6 bases from V and 2 bases from J, leaving 14 bases between. The CDR3 totals 15 residues. CDR3 nucleotide sequence: TGTGCCATCAGCGAGGGACTTTTCACTGGAAACACCATATATTTT. It codes for CAISEGLFTGNTIYF.

This chain uses TRBV6-5 with TRBJ2-7; tentative D call: TRBD2 (6 bases). Trimming took off 0 bases at V and 2 bases at J, with 14 bases between the two ends. Germline V gives CDR1 MNHEY, CDR2 SVGAGI. CDR3 length: 16 residues. CDR3 DNA sequence: TGTGCCAGCAGTTACTCTCGGGCAGGGAGGCCCTACGAGCAGTACTTC. This encodes CASSYSRAGRPYEQYF.

This clone was seen a single time. The chain links TRBV5-1 to TRBJ1-2, with 7 bases lining up with TRBD1. Trimming cost V 4 bases and J 3 bases; bases outside gene matches: 15. The CDR3 spans 17 residues. Germline V CDR1 and CDR2: SGHRS, YFSETQ. CDR3 residues: CASSGTVHHGSDYGYTF. The CDR3, as DNA: TGCGCCAGCAGCGGGACAGTCCATCACGGGTCGGACTATGGCTACACCTTC.

On this clone itself: A read error may produce the germline difference seen at one junction end. The chain carries TRBV19 and TRBJ1-2, with 8 nucleotides matching TRBD1. This CDR3 region has 15 residues. Germline CDR1 is LNHDA and CDR2 is SQIVND (reference sequence). In nucleotides, the CDR3 is TGTGCCAGTAATATAGGGGGACAGGAGAACTATGGCTACACCTTC. Encoded protein: CASNIGGQENYGYTF.

The J gene is TRBJ2-3, the V gene TRBV2; a possible D gene is TRBD1 (6 bases). Trimming removed 4 bases at V and 0 bases at J, with 14 bases between. Germline lookup yields CDR1 SNHLY and CDR2 FYNNEI. The CDR3 totals 16 residues. The CDR3 coding sequence is TGTGCCAGCAGTGCACCCGGGACATCTAGCACAGATACGCAGTATTTT. Encoded protein: CASSAPGTSSTDTQYF.

This chain connects TRBV29-1 to TRBJ2-3; D is possibly TRBD1 (6 bases). The CDR3 is 14 residues long. V was pared by 5 bases and J by 2 bases, with 14 bases between. The germline V gene encodes CDR1 SQVTM and CDR2 ANQGSEA. The CDR3 DNA reads TGCAGCGTTAAGTGGACAGTTCTCACAGATACGCAGTATTTT. It encodes CSVKWTVLTDTQYF.